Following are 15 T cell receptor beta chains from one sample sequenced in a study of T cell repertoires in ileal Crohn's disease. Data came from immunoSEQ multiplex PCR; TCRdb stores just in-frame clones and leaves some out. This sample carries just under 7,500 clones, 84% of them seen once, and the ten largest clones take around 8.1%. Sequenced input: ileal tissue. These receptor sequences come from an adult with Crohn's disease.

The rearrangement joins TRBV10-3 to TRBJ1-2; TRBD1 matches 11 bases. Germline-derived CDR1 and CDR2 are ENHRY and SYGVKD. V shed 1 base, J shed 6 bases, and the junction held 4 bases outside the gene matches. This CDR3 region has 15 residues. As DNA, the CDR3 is TGTGCCATCAGTGAGTTAGGACAGGGGGCAGATGGCTACACCTTC. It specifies CAISELGQGADGYTF.

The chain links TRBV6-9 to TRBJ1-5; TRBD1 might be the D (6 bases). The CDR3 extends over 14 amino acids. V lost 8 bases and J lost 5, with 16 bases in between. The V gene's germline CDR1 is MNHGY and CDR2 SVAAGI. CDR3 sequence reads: CASGLARGHQPQHF. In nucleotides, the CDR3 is TGTGCCAGCGGTTTGGCCAGGGGACATCAGCCCCAGCATTTT.

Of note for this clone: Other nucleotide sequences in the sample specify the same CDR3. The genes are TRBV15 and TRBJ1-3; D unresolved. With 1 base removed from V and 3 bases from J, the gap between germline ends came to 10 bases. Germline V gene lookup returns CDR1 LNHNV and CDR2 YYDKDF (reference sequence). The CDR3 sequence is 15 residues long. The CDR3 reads CATSRAQDGGNTIYF. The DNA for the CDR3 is TGTGCCACCAGCAGAGCTCAGGATGGTGGAAACACCATATATTTT.

In DNA, the CDR3 is TGCGCCAGCAGCCCTACAGGGGGAAGCGAGCAGTACTTC. It translates to CASSPTGGSEQYF. This sequence joins TRBV5-1 and TRBJ2-7; 8 nucleotides agree with TRBD1. The length of the CDR3 is 13 residues. V was pared by 4 bases and J by 6 bases, with 6 bases of the junction left unmatched. CDR1 is SGHRS, CDR2 YFSETQ, per germline. The full variable domain, rest sourced from reference TRBV5-1 and TRBJ2-7, is KAGVTQTPRYLIKTRGQQVTLSCSPISGHRSVSWYQQTPGQGLQFLFEYFSETQRNKGNFPGRFSGRQFSNSRSEMNVSTLELGDSALYLCASSPTGGSEQYFGPGTRLTVT.

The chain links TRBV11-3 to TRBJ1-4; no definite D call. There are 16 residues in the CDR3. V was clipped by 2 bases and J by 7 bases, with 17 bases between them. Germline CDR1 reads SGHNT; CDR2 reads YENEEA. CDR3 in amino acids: CASSLRFMGSGEKLFF. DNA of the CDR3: TGTGCCAGCAGCTTAAGATTTATGGGCTCCGGTGAAAAACTGTTTTTT.

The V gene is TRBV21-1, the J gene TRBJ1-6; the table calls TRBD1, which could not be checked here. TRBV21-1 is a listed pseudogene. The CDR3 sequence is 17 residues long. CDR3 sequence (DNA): TGTGCCAGCAGCCCTTCACGCGGGGACAGGGAGAATTCACCCCTCCACTTT. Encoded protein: CASSPSRGDRENSPLHF.

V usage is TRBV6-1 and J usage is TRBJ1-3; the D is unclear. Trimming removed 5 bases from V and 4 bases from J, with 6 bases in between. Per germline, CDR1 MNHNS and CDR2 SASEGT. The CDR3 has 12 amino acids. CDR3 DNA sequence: TGTGCCAGCAGTCTACAGGGAAACACCATATATTTT. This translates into CASSLQGNTIYF.

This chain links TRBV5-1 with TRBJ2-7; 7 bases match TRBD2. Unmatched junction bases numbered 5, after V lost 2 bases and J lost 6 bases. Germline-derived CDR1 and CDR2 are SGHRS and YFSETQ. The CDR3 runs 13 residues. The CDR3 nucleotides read TGCGCCAGCAGCTTCGAGGGCGGGGGCGAGCAGTACTTC. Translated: CASSFEGGGEQYF.

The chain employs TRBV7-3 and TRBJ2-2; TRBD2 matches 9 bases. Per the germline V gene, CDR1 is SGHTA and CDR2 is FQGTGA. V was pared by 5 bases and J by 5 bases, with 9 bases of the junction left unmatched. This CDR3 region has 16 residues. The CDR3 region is CASSPGAGGRTGELFF. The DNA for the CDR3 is TGTGCCAGCAGCCCAGGAGCGGGAGGACGGACCGGGGAGCTGTTTTTT.

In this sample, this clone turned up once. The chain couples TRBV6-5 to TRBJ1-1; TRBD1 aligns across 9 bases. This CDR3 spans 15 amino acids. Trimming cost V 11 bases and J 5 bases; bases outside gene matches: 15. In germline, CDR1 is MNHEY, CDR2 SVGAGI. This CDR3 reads CACRRQGDRKTEAFF. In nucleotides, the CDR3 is TGTGCCTGTCGAAGACAGGGGGATAGGAAGACTGAAGCTTTCTTT.

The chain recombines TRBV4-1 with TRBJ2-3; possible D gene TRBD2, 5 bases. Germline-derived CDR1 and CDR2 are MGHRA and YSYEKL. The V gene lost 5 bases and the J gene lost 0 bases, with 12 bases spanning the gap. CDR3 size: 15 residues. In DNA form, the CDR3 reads TGCGCCAGCAGCATAGGACGGAGGAGCACAGATACGCAGTATTTT. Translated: CASSIGRRSTDTQYF.

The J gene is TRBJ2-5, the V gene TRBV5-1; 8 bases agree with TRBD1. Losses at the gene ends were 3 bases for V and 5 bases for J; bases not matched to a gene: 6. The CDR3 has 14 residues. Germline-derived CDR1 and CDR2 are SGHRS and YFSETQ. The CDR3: CASSSTGAGETQYF. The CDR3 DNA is TGCGCCAGCAGCTCGACAGGGGCTGGGGAGACCCAGTACTTC.

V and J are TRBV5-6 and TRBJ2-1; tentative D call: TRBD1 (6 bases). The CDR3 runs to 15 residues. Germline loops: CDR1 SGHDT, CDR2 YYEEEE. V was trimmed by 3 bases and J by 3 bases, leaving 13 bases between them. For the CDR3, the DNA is TGTGCCAGCAGCTATAGAAAGACAGGCTACAATGAGCAGTTCTTC. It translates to CASSYRKTGYNEQFF.

The CDR3 loop is CASSTTSFKGEQYF. DNA for the CDR3: TGTGCCAGCTCAACCACTAGTTTCAAGGGCGAGCAGTACTTC. V gene TRBV18 combines with J gene TRBJ2-7; possible D gene TRBD2, 5 bases. V shed 5 bases and J shed 6 bases, with 17 bases lying between them. Germline V gene data show CDR1 as KGHSH and CDR2 as LQKENI. The CDR3 spans 14 residues.

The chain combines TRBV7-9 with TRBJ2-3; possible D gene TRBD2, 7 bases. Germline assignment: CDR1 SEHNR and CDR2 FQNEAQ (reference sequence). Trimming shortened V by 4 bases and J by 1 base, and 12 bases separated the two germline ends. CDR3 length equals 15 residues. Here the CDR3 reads CASSSEGGGTDTQYF. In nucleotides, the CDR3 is TGTGCCAGCAGCTCGGAGGGGGGGGGCACAGATACGCAGTATTTT. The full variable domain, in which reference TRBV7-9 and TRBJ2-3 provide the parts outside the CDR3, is DTGVSQNPRHKITKRGQNVTFRCDPISEHNRLYWYRQTLGQGPEFLTYFQNEAQLEKSRLLSDRFSAERPKGSFSTLEIQRTEQGDSAMYLCASSSEGGGTDTQYFGPGTRLTVL.